Below, 3 T cell receptor beta chains from the same sample are listed, as sequenced in a study of identifying expanded T cells in peripheral blood. Generated by immunoSEQ multiplex PCR, the TCRdb table keeps only in-frame clones and is missing some. The sample lists about 94,000 clones, approximately 88% seen once, with around 6% in the top ten. Sequencing was performed on blood. Source of these receptors: a person between 18 and 70 years old in good health.

J is TRBJ1-1 and V is TRBV5-4, with D perhaps TRBD1 (5 bases). The CDR3 is 16 residues long. Trimming took 3 bases from V and 1 from J, leaving 16 bases between them. Germline loops: CDR1 SGHNT, CDR2 YYREEE (reference sequence). CDR3 amino acids: CASSWGDARGNTEAFF. CDR3 coding DNA: TGTGCCAGCAGCTGGGGGGACGCTCGGGGGAACACTGAAGCTTTCTTT.

The rearrangement links TRBV18 to TRBJ1-3; D ambiguous. Trimming took off 0 bases at V and 0 bases at J, with 9 bases between the two ends. CDR1 and CDR2 (germline): KGHSH, LQKENI. The CDR3 sequence is 16 residues long. CDR3 protein: CASSPPIQSSGNTIYF. CDR3 DNA sequence: TGTGCCAGCTCACCACCCATACAGAGCTCTGGAAACACCATATATTTT.

The chain is built from TRBV2 and TRBJ1-1, with TRBD1 identical over 12 bases. With V trimmed by 6 bases and J by 3 bases, 11 bases remained unmatched. The CDR3 is 17 residues long. From germline, CDR1 is SNHLY and CDR2 FYNNEI. CDR3 coding DNA: TGTGCCAGCAGGGGAAGGGACAGGGGGCGAATGGACACTGAAGCTTTCTTT. Encoded protein: CASRGRDRGRMDTEAFF.